A selection of T cell receptor beta chains follows, all from one sample in a study of T cell changes during pregnancy in multiple sclerosis. Assay used: immunoSEQ multiplex PCR; TCRdb lists only in-frame clones, some missing. The sample comprises about 66,000 clones, 90% to 95% of which are singletons, and roughly 5% rests with the top ten. Source: CD8+ T cells from peripheral blood mononuclear cells, taken before pregnancy. The receptor set was obtained from a female donor with multiple sclerosis, enrolled in a pregnancy study. The CDR3 runs from the conserved cysteine through the conserved F or W. A D gene is named only where the DNA matches it firmly. Only part of the rows carry a size: once, few, many, or a class if the clone is expanded.

J gene: TRBJ1-1
D gene: -
clone size: -
V gene: TRBV7-3
CDR3 DNA: TGTGCCAGCAGCTTCGGGGGACCCGAAGCTTTCTTT
CDR3 protein: CASSFGGPEAFF

J gene: TRBJ1-4
D gene: TRBD1
clone size: -
V gene: TRBV5-4
CDR3 DNA: TGTGCCAGCAGTTTGGACAGGGCTGAAAAACTGTTTTTT
CDR3 protein: CASSLDRAEKLFF

J gene: TRBJ1-2
D gene: -
clone size: -
V gene: TRBV14
CDR3 DNA: TGTGCCAGCAGCCAAGATGCGTGGAACTATGGCTACACCTTC
CDR3 protein: CASSQDAWNYGYTF

J gene: TRBJ2-3
D gene: -
clone size: -
V gene: TRBV13
CDR3 DNA: TGTGCCAGCAGCTTAGGAAGGGGCCAGCAGGCTACGCAGTATTTT
CDR3 protein: CASSLGRGQQATQYF

J gene: TRBJ1-2
D gene: TRBD1
clone size: -
V gene: TRBV27
CDR3 DNA: TGTGCCAGCAGTCCAGGTCCCGGACAGGGACGATATGGCTACACCTTC
CDR3 protein: CASSPGPGQGRYGYTF

J gene: TRBJ1-1
D gene: TRBD1
clone size: -
V gene: TRBV5-6
CDR3 DNA: TGTGCCAGCAGCTTGAGGTCCGGACAGGCAAACACTGAAGCTTTCTTT
CDR3 protein: CASSLRSGQANTEAFF

J gene: TRBJ2-1
D gene: TRBD2
clone size: once
V gene: TRBV9
CDR3 DNA: TGTGCCAGCAGCGTAGGGTTAGCGGGGGGGCCGAGCTCCTACAATGAGCAGTTCTTC
CDR3 protein: CASSVGLAGGPSSYNEQFF

J gene: TRBJ1-4
D gene: -
clone size: -
V gene: TRBV14
CDR3 DNA: TGTGCCAGCAGCCGGGCAAACCATGAAAAACTGTTTTTT
CDR3 protein: CASSRANHEKLFF

J gene: TRBJ2-3
D gene: -
clone size: -
V gene: TRBV15
CDR3 DNA: TGTGCCACCAGGCTGCCGGGGGGCCAAGATACGCAGTATTTT
CDR3 protein: CATRLPGGQDTQYF

J gene: TRBJ2-7
D gene: -
clone size: -
V gene: TRBV23-1
CDR3 DNA: TGCGCCAGCAGTCTGAACCTAAGCTCCTACGAGCAGTACTTC
CDR3 protein: CASSLNLSSYEQYF

J gene: TRBJ2-7
D gene: -
clone size: -
V gene: TRBV13
CDR3 DNA: TGTGCCAGCAGCATCCGCGGGGGCCCCTACGAGCAGTACTTC
CDR3 protein: CASSIRGGPYEQYF

J gene: TRBJ1-3
D gene: TRBD1
clone size: once
V gene: TRBV30
CDR3 DNA: TGTGCCTGGAGTGGTGACAGGGAATACCCTGGAAACACCATATATTTT
CDR3 protein: CAWSGDREYPGNTIYF

J gene: TRBJ2-5
D gene: -
clone size: -
V gene: TRBV2
CDR3 DNA: TGTGCCACCGGGGAAGAGCACCAAGAGACCCAGTACTTC
CDR3 protein: CATGEEHQETQYF

J gene: TRBJ1-2
D gene: -
clone size: -
V gene: TRBV9
CDR3 DNA: TGTGCCAGCAGCGGCTCGGGGGGTCAGAATCCCAACTATGGCTACACCTTC
CDR3 protein: CASSGSGGQNPNYGYTF

J gene: TRBJ1-1
D gene: -
clone size: -
V gene: TRBV4-2
CDR3 DNA: TGTGCCAGCAGCCAAGATTCGGAATGGAGGCGGGCTGAAGCTTTCTTT
CDR3 protein: CASSQDSEWRRAEAFF

J gene: TRBJ2-1
D gene: TRBD1
clone size: -
V gene: TRBV5-1
CDR3 DNA: TGCGCCAGCAGCTTGGTGATGACAGGGGGAGGCTACAATGAGCAGTTCTTC
CDR3 protein: CASSLVMTGGGYNEQFF

J gene: TRBJ1-2
D gene: TRBD1
clone size: -
V gene: TRBV27
CDR3 DNA: TGTGCCAGCAAGAGAGGGGACAGACCCCGCTATGGCTACACCTTC
CDR3 protein: CASKRGDRPRYGYTF

J gene: TRBJ1-1
D gene: TRBD1
clone size: -
V gene: TRBV7-6
CDR3 DNA: TGTGCCAGCAGCGCGGGGGGACAGGGGATTCCTGAAGCTTTCTTT
CDR3 protein: CASSAGGQGIPEAFF

J gene: TRBJ1-2
D gene: -
clone size: once
V gene: TRBV6-1
CDR3 DNA: TGTGCCAGCAGTGGGGGGGTCAGGGAGGATGGCTACACCTTC
CDR3 protein: CASSGGVREDGYTF

J gene: TRBJ1-1
D gene: -
clone size: -
V gene: TRBV14
CDR3 DNA: TGTGCCAGCAGCCCCCGAGGGGGGAACACTGAAGCTTTCTTT
CDR3 protein: CASSPRGGNTEAFF

J gene: TRBJ1-2
D gene: -
clone size: -
V gene: TRBV29-1
CDR3 DNA: TGCAGCGTTCCCTCCTCTTCTAACTATGGCTACACCTTC
CDR3 protein: CSVPSSSNYGYTF

J gene: TRBJ1-1
D gene: -
clone size: -
V gene: TRBV2
CDR3 DNA: TGTGCCAGCTTACAGGGTTCTGAGAACACTGAAGCTTTCTTT
CDR3 protein: CASLQGSENTEAFF

J gene: TRBJ1-5
D gene: -
clone size: -
V gene: TRBV15
CDR3 DNA: TGTGCCACCAGCAGAGACGACGGGTCCAATCAGCCCCAGCATTTT
CDR3 protein: CATSRDDGSNQPQHF

J gene: TRBJ2-1
D gene: -
clone size: -
V gene: TRBV6-5
CDR3 DNA: TGTGCCAGCAGTTACCAGAACAATGAGCAGTTCTTC
CDR3 protein: CASSYQNNEQFF

J gene: TRBJ1-6
D gene: -
clone size: -
V gene: TRBV27
CDR3 DNA: TGTGCCAGCAGAGAATCGACAGGCGCCTACTATAATTCACCCCTCCACTTT
CDR3 protein: CASRESTGAYYNSPLHF

J gene: TRBJ2-7
D gene: -
clone size: -
V gene: TRBV18
CDR3 DNA: TGTGCCAGCTCCCCCGGGACACTCGCCTACGAGCAGTACTTC
CDR3 protein: CASSPGTLAYEQYF

J gene: TRBJ1-6
D gene: -
clone size: once
V gene: TRBV10-3
CDR3 DNA: TGTGCCATCAGTGAGCAGGGGCCAAGCTCCTATAATTCACCCCTCCACTTT
CDR3 protein: CAISEQGPSSYNSPLHF